Below, one T cell receptor beta chain is given with its context. Its antigen is unknown. The CDR3 runs to 14 residues. Between the trimmed V and J ends, which lost 5 bases and 3 bases, there was a span of 11 bases. The germline V gene encodes CDR1 SGHTA and CDR2 FQGTGA. This table comes from immunoSEQ multiplex PCR, and its TCRdb copy is limited to in-frame clones, with some not included. The table records some 2,200 clones, around 75% of them present only once. The sample originates from a study of high-grade serous ovarian cancer treatment subgroups. Study-wide context: Mean per sample: around 13,000 reads, more than 6,500 unique TCR beta rearrangements. Overall study findings and caveats: Without spatial data, bulk sequencing limits insight into HGSC tumor diversity. Repertoire similarity ranged about 0.11 to 0.79 between tumors of one patient.

Tumor tissue was taken before any definitive surgery or chemotherapy was given. The genes are TRBV7-3 and TRBJ2-1; D unclear. This TCR came from a human donor with high-grade serous ovarian cancer. Sequencing was done on a sample of tumor tissue. CDR3 nucleotide sequence: TGTGCCAGCAGCGGGCAGGCGAACTACAATGAGCAGTTCTTC. It yields the protein CASSGQANYNEQFF.